The 30 T cell receptor beta chains listed next were all sequenced from one sample in a study of T cells after yellow fever vaccination. MiXCR, applied by TCRdb to the 5' RACE reads, yields one record per CDR3 protein. This sample carries a few hundred thousand distinct CDR3 sequences, roughly 4.3% of them seen once, and the ten largest clones take about 26%. The source was PBMCs, collected 5 days after the yellow fever booster vaccination. The source of these receptors is a man younger than 35 who received the YFV17D yellow fever vaccine.

The chain couples TRBV4-1 to TRBJ2-1, with 8 nucleotides matching TRBD1. V gave up 3 bases and J gave up 15 bases; unmatched junction bases: 7. The CDR3 has 12 amino acids. CDR1 MGHRA and CDR2 YSYEKL come from the germline V gene. The CDR3 is CASSQDRAPRFF. The CDR3 nucleotides read TGCGCCAGCAGCCAGGACAGGGCCCCACGGTTCTTC.

This clonotype was recorded many times. V gene TRBV29-1 combines with J gene TRBJ2-7; the D gene could be TRBD1 or TRBD2 (7 bases each). V was trimmed by 3 bases and J by 7 bases, leaving 16 bases between them. CDR1 and CDR2 from the germline V gene are SQVTM and ANQGSEA. This CDR3 is 13 amino acids long. The CDR3 DNA reads as TGCAGCGTTGACCGGCAGGGGGAGGGTGAGCAGTACTTC. It is translated as CSVDRQGEGEQYF.

This clonotype was found a few times. The chain uses TRBV5-4 and TRBJ2-5; D is perhaps TRBD1 or TRBD2 (5 bases each). V was clipped by 4 bases and J by 3 bases, with 16 bases between them. The CDR3 has 15 residues. Germline CDR1 reads SGHNT; CDR2 reads YYREEE (reference sequence). In nucleotides, the CDR3 is TGTGCCAGCAGCCCTGTTCGGGACGGAAAAGAGACCCAGTACTTC. Protein sequence: CASSPVRDGKETQYF.

This clonotype was counted ten times or more. The chain employs TRBV24-1 and TRBJ2-1; weak D call: TRBD1 (6 bases). The CDR3 extends over 13 amino acids. Trimming left V 3 bases short and J 12 bases short, with 14 bases between. Germline CDR1 KGHDR, CDR2 SFDVKD. As DNA, the CDR3 is TGTGCCACCAGTGATCCTTTTGGGGGCGTGCAGTTCTTC. This encodes CATSDPFGGVQFF.

In this sample, this clonotype turned up a few times. The chain has TRBV10-3 and TRBJ2-3; 13 nucleotides align to TRBD2. The length of the CDR3 is 17 residues. The V segment lost 2 bases and the J segment 8 bases; nucleotides outside the gene matches: 10. Germline V gene data show CDR1 as ENHRY and CDR2 as SYGVKD. The CDR3 region is CAISEPGLAGPQPTQYF. In nucleotides, the CDR3 is TGTGCCATCAGTGAGCCGGGACTAGCGGGGCCGCAGCCTACGCAGTATTTT.

This chain connects TRBV20-1 to TRBJ2-2, with D perhaps matching TRBD1 or TRBD2 (6 bases each). The CDR3 is 15 residues long. Germline-derived CDR1 and CDR2 are DFQATT and SNEGSKA (reference sequence). The CDR3 nucleotides read TGCAGCCCCCCAAGGGGCAAGGGGGGTGCCCGGGAGCTGTTTTTT. This encodes CSPPRGKGGARELFF.

This clonotype has at least ten counts. This sequence joins TRBV4-3 and TRBJ2-7; D is undetermined. CDR3 length: 17 amino acids. Germline-derived CDR1 and CDR2 are LGHNA and YSLEER. V gave up 0 bases and J gave up 2 bases, with 17 bases separating them. The CDR3: CASSQDRSFFNPYEQYF. DNA for the CDR3: TGCGCCAGCAGCCAAGATAGGTCCTTTTTTAACCCCTACGAGCAGTACTTC.

The rearrangement links TRBV4-1 to TRBJ1-1; D possibly corresponds to TRBD1 (6 bases). Looked up from germline, CDR1 is MGHRA and CDR2 is YSYEKL. This CDR3 is 15 amino acids long. Trimming left V 1 base short and J 1 base short, with 10 bases between. The CDR3 DNA sequence: TGCGCCAGCAGCCAAGCAACAGGGTCGAACACTGAAGCTTTCTTT. It codes for CASSQATGSNTEAFF.

The chain's CDR3 is CASSERWRRETQYF. The CDR3 bases are TGTGCCAGCAGTGAACGATGGAGGAGAGAGACCCAGTACTTC. J is TRBJ2-5 and V is TRBV25-1, with a weak D call TRBD2 (5 bases). The CDR3 is made up of 14 amino acids. CDR1 is MGHDK and CDR2 is SYGVNS in the germline V gene. Trimming pared 2 bases from V and 4 bases from J, leaving 11 bases between.

This clonotype was observed a few times. The rearrangement links TRBV9 to TRBJ1-1, with 11 bases matching TRBD1. The junction had 4 bases not matched to a gene; V was cut back by 4 bases and J by 5 bases. Per germline, CDR1 SGDLS and CDR2 YYNGEE. The CDR3 has 14 residues. This chain's CDR3 is CASSIGQGATEAFF. In nucleotides, the CDR3 is TGTGCCAGCAGCATAGGACAGGGGGCAACTGAAGCTTTCTTT.

This clonotype was picked up a small number of times. This sequence joins TRBV6-6 and TRBJ1-5, with 7 bases identical to TRBD1. The CDR3 sequence is 13 residues long. Germline V gives CDR1 MNHNY, CDR2 SVGAGI (reference sequence). With V trimmed by 4 bases and J by 7 bases, 4 bases remained unmatched. Here the CDR3 DNA reads TGTGCCAGCAGTTTACAGGGGTGGCAGCCCCAGCATTTT. Its translation is CASSLQGWQPQHF.

V is TRBV6-6 and J is TRBJ1-6; no reliable D call. Trimming removed 6 bases from V and 7 bases from J, with 13 bases in between. The CDR3 sequence is 14 residues long. The V gene's germline CDR1 is MNHNY and CDR2 SVGAGI (reference sequence). DNA for the CDR3: TGTGCCAGCAGGCGGTCTCAAGAGAATTCACCCCTCCACTTT. Protein product: CASRRSQENSPLHF.

This clonotype has a count of ten or more. The chain carries TRBV7-2 and TRBJ2-1; 9 bases align to TRBD2. The junction had 13 bases not matched to a gene; V was cut back by 5 bases and J by 8 bases. The CDR3 totals 16 residues. Germline CDR1 SGHTA, CDR2 FQGNSA. The CDR3 DNA sequence: TGTGCCAGCAGCGTACCTCGGGGGACTAGCTTCCATGAGCAGTTCTTC. Translation: CASSVPRGTSFHEQFF.

V and J are TRBV7-6 and TRBJ1-2; unclear D gene. Germline lookup yields CDR1 SGHVS and CDR2 FNYEAQ. The ends were cut back, 5 bases at V and 7 bases at J, with 14 bases in the middle. The CDR3 consists of 13 residues. CDR3 residues: CASSIHETGGYTF. For the CDR3, the DNA is TGTGCCAGCAGCATACATGAAACGGGTGGCTACACCTTC.

The genes are TRBV7-6 and TRBJ1-1, with no clear D. CDR1 and CDR2 (germline): SGHVS, FNYEAQ. Trimming cost V 4 bases and J 5 bases, with 11 bases left between them. The CDR3 has 13 residues. CDR3 sequence reads: CASSYPPITEAFF. The CDR3 DNA follows: TGTGCCAGCAGCTACCCTCCAATTACTGAAGCTTTCTTT.

Many counts were recorded for this clonotype. The J gene is TRBJ2-7, the V gene TRBV20-1, with D possibly matching TRBD2 (5 bases). Germline-derived CDR1 and CDR2 are DFQATT and SNEGSKA (reference sequence). The V end lost 1 base, the J end lost 6 bases, and 16 bases lay between the germline ends. This CDR3 region has 14 residues. The CDR3 reads CSARVSGRGSEQYF. In DNA, the CDR3 is TGCAGTGCTAGAGTCTCCGGACGGGGATCCGAGCAGTACTTC.

In this sample, this clonotype turned up many times. V is TRBV9 and J is TRBJ1-1, with TRBD1 matching 10 bases. Germline V gives CDR1 SGDLS, CDR2 YYNGEE. The length of the CDR3 is 16 residues. V dropped 1 base and J dropped 4; count of bases not matched to a gene: 7. CDR3 loop: CASSVNSRTGGTEAFF. The CDR3 coding sequence is TGTGCCAGCAGCGTAAACTCAAGGACAGGGGGCACTGAAGCTTTCTTT.

The CDR3 DNA sequence: TGTGCCAGTGGGGGGGACAGCGAAGCTTTCTTT. This translates into CASGGDSEAFF. This chain links TRBV2 with TRBJ1-1; 7 nucleotides align to TRBD1. V shed 9 bases, J shed 8 bases, and the junction held 6 bases outside the gene matches. There are 11 residues in the CDR3. The germline V gene encodes CDR1 SNHLY and CDR2 FYNNEI.

This clonotype has just a few counts. The J gene is TRBJ2-5, the V gene TRBV20-1; TRBD2 is a possible D gene (5 bases). CDR3 length: 12 amino acids. In germline, CDR1 is DFQATT, CDR2 SNEGSKA (reference sequence). V gave up 3 bases and J gave up 1 base, with 6 bases separating them. The DNA of the CDR3 is TGCAGTGCTAGGAGGGCCCAAGAGACCCAGTACTTC. This sequence encodes CSARRAQETQYF.

This clonotype was detected ten times or more. This CDR3 is CASSFTGGGIEQFF. CDR3 DNA sequence: TGTGCCAGCAGCTTCACGGGGGGTGGGATTGAGCAGTTCTTC. The rearrangement uses TRBV7-2 and TRBJ2-1; TRBD2 agrees at 7 bases. The CDR3 loop spans 14 amino acids. The V gene end was trimmed by 3 bases and the J gene end by 9 bases; junction bases not matched to a gene: 8. Germline loops: CDR1 SGHTA, CDR2 FQGNSA.

A few counts support this clonotype. The genes are TRBV4-1 and TRBJ2-4, with TRBD1 matching 7 bases. Germline V CDR1 and CDR2: MGHRA, YSYEKL. This CDR3 is built from 16 residues. J was trimmed by 5 bases and V by 4 bases; bases with no gene match: 11. CDR3 sequence: CASSRPTRDRENIQYF. In DNA form, the CDR3 reads TGCGCCAGCAGCCGCCCGACCCGGGACAGAGAAAACATTCAGTACTTC.

This clonotype was observed at least ten times. The chain recombines TRBV9 with TRBJ2-3; D not certain. The CDR3 is 15 residues long. Germline CDR1 is SGDLS and CDR2 is YYNGEE. V was trimmed by 3 bases and J by 2 bases, leaving 13 bases between them. This chain's CDR3 is CASSAGPAPTDTQYF. The CDR3 nucleotides are TGTGCCAGCAGCGCTGGACCCGCCCCCACAGATACGCAGTATTTT.

This clonotype was observed a few times. J is TRBJ2-2 and V is TRBV21-1. TRBV21-1 corresponds to a pseudogene. The CDR3 contains 18 residues. This CDR3 is CASSKEKSLKLNTGELFF. In DNA, the CDR3 is TGTGCCAGCAGCAAAGAAAAGAGCCTAAAATTGAACACCGGGGAGCTGTTTTTT.

In its sample, this clonotype was seen many times. The chain is built from TRBV5-1 and TRBJ2-7; a possible D gene is TRBD1 (5 bases). The V gene's germline CDR1 is SGHRS and CDR2 YFSETQ. The V gene lost 2 bases and the J gene lost 3 bases, with 9 bases spanning the gap. This CDR3 has 13 residues. The CDR3, as DNA: TGCGCCAGCAGCTTTGACAGAGGCTACGAGCAGTACGTC. Residues: CASSFDRGYEQYV.

This clonotype showed up just a few times. The CDR3 here is CSARKENSPLHF. CDR3 DNA sequence: TGCAGTGCCCGGAAGGAGAATTCACCCCTCCACTTT. J is TRBJ1-6 and V is TRBV20-1; D gene uncertain. Trimming removed 6 bases from V and 7 bases from J, with 10 bases in between. Germline V gene lookup returns CDR1 DFQATT and CDR2 SNEGSKA (reference sequence). This CDR3 region has 12 residues.

This clonotype has only a few counts. The chain recombines TRBV4-1 with TRBJ2-2; no clear D gene. The length of the CDR3 is 16 residues. The V gene's germline CDR1 is MGHRA and CDR2 YSYEKL. Trimming pared 1 base from V and 0 bases from J, leaving 9 bases between. The CDR3, as DNA: TGCGCCAGCAGCCAAGTGCGGCTAACGAACACCGGGGAGCTGTTTTTT. Translation gives CASSQVRLTNTGELFF.

This clonotype was seen ten or more times. V and J are TRBV5-1 and TRBJ2-7; D gene ambiguous. This CDR3 has 14 amino acids. Germline CDR1 SGHRS, CDR2 YFSETQ. The ends were cut back, 1 base at V and 2 bases at J, with 10 bases in the middle. The CDR3 spells CASSLLAETYEQYF. In DNA, the CDR3 is TGCGCCAGCAGCTTGTTGGCAGAAACCTACGAGCAGTACTTC.

This clonotype has just a few counts. This chain links TRBV19 with TRBJ2-1; the D gene is possibly TRBD2 (6 bases). The CDR3 contains 16 residues. The V gene lost 1 base and the J gene lost 2 bases, with 12 bases spanning the gap. Germline assignment: CDR1 LNHDA and CDR2 SQIVND (reference sequence). CDR3 amino acids: CASSIGGSGAYNEQFF. The CDR3 nucleotides read TGTGCCAGTAGTATAGGCGGCTCGGGGGCCTACAATGAGCAGTTCTTC.

This clonotype was found a few times. Here the CDR3 DNA reads TGCGCCAGCACCTCTGGGTCCTACGCCGGGGAGCTGTTTTTT. Residues: CASTSGSYAGELFF. The chain combines TRBV5-1 with TRBJ2-2; no firm D call. V was trimmed by 6 bases and J by 6 bases, leaving 15 bases between them. This CDR3 is 14 amino acids long. The germline gives CDR1 SGHRS, CDR2 YFSETQ.

This clonotype was counted many times. V is TRBV28 and J is TRBJ2-2, with D maybe TRBD1 (5 bases). V lost 4 bases to trimming and J lost 10 bases, with 16 bases between them. The CDR3 loop spans 14 amino acids. CDR1 and CDR2 from the germline V gene are MDHEN and SYDVKM. The CDR3 spells CASSSGRVLTELFF. As DNA, the CDR3 is TGTGCCAGCAGTTCGGGCAGGGTTCTTACGGAGCTGTTTTTT.